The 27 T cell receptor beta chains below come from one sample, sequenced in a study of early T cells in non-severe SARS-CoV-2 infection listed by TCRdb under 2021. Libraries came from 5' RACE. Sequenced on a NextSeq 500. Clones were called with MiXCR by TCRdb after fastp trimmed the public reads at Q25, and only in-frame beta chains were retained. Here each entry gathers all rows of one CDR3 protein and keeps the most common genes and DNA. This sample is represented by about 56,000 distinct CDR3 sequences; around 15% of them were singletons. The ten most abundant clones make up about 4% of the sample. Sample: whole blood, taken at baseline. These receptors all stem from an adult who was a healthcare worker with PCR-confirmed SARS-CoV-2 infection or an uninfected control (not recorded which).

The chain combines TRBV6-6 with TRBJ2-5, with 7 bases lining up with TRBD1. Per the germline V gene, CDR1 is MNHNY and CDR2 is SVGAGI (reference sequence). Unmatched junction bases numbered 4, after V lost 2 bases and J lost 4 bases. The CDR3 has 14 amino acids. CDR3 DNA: TGTGCCAGCAGTTACCGACAGGGCGGAGAGACCCAGTACTTC. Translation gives CASSYRQGGETQYF.

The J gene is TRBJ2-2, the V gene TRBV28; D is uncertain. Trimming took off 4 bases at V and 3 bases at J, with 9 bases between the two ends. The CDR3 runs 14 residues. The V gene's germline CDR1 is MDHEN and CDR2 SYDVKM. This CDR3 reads CASSSAAYTGELFF. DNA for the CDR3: TGTGCCAGCAGTTCAGCAGCCTACACCGGGGAGCTGTTTTTT.

CDR3 residues: CASSLPQGAKGNTIYF. Here the CDR3 DNA reads TGTGCCAGCAGTCTACCACAGGGGGCGAAGGGAAACACCATATATTTT. The rearrangement joins TRBV12-3 or TRBV12-4 to TRBJ1-3; 9 nucleotides agree with TRBD1. Trimming took 5 bases from V and 4 from J; bases not matched to a gene: 9. CDR3 length equals 16 residues.

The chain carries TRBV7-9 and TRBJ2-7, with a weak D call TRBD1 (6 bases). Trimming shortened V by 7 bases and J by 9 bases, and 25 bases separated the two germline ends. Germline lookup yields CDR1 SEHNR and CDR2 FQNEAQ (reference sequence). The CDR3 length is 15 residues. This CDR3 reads CASKSAGQGSLRQYF. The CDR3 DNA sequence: TGTGCCAGCAAATCCGCTGGGCAGGGGTCGTTACGGCAGTACTTC.

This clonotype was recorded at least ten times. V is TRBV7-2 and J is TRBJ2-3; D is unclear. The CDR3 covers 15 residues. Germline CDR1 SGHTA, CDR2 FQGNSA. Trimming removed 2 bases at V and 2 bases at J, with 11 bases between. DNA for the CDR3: TGTGCCAGCAGCTTATACCAGACCCTCACAGATACGCAGTATTTT. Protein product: CASSLYQTLTDTQYF.

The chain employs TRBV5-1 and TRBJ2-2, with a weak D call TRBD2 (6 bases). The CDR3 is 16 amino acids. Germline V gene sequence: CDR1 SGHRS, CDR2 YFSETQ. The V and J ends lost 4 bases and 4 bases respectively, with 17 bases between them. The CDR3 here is CASSRTSGLPTGELFF. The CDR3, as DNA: TGCGCCAGCAGCAGGACCAGCGGACTACCCACCGGGGAGCTGTTTTTT.

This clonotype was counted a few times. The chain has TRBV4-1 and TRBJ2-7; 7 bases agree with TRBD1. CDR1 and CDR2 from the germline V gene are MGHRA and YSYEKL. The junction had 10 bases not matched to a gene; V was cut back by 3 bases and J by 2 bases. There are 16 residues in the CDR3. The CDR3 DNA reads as TGCGCCAGCAGCCACCCCAACCGGGACAGAACCTACGAGCAGTACTTC. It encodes CASSHPNRDRTYEQYF.

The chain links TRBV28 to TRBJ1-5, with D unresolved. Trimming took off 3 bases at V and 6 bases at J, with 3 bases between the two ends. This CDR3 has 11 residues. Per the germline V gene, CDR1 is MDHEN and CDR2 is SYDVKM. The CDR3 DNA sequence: TGTGCCAGCAGTTTGCGTCAGCCCCAGCATTTT. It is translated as CASSLRQPQHF.

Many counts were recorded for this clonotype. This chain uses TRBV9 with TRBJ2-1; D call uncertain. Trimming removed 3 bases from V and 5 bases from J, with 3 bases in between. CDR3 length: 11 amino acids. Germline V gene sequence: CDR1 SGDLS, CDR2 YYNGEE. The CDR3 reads CASSENNEQFF. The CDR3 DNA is TGTGCCAGCAGCGAAAACAATGAGCAGTTCTTC.

Written as DNA, the CDR3 is TGTGCCAGCAGCCCGGGACACGGGATTCTGGATACGCAGTATTTT. This codes for CASSPGHGILDTQYF. The chain links TRBV27 to TRBJ2-3; weak D call: TRBD1 (6 bases). Germline CDR1 MNHEY, CDR2 SMNVEV (reference sequence). Trimming shortened V by 6 bases and J by 6 bases, and 19 bases separated the two germline ends. This CDR3 spans 15 amino acids.

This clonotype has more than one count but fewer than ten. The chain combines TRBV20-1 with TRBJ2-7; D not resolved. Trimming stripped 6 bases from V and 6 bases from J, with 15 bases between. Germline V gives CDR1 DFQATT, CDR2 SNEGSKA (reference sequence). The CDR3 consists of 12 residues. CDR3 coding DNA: TGCAGTGCGAGGCCTCCTCTTGGCGAGCAGTACTTC. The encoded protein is CSARPPLGEQYF.

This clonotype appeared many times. Written as DNA, the CDR3 is TGTGCCAGCTACCCGGGACTAGCGGCCTACGAGCAGTACTTC. It is translated as CASYPGLAAYEQYF. V is TRBV2 and J is TRBJ2-7, with 11 bases fitting TRBD2. The J segment lost 2 bases and the V segment lost 8 bases, leaving 5 bases of the junction unmatched. Germline assignment: CDR1 SNHLY and CDR2 FYNNEI. The CDR3 has 14 residues.

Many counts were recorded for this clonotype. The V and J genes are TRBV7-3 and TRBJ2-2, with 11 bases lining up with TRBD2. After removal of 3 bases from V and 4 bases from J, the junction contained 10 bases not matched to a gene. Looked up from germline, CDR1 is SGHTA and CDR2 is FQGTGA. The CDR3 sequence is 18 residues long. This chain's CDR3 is CASSFFGSGRAGTGELFF. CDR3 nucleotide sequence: TGTGCCAGCAGCTTTTTCGGTAGCGGGAGGGCCGGCACCGGGGAGCTGTTTTTT.

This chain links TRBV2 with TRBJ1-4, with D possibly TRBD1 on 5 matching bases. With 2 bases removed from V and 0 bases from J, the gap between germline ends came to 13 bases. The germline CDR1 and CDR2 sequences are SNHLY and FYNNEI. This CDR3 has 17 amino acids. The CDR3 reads CASSEHGAAATNEKLFF. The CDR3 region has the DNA TGTGCCAGCAGTGAACATGGGGCGGCCGCAACTAATGAAAAACTGTTTTTT.

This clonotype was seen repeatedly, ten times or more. CDR3 sequence (DNA): TGTGCCAGCAGCCAAGGCAGGGAATACTCACCCCTCCACTTT. Translating it yields CASSQGREYSPLHF. The chain recombines TRBV14 with TRBJ1-6, with D possibly matching TRBD1 (5 bases). Germline assignment: CDR1 SGHDN and CDR2 FVKESK. This CDR3 contains 14 residues. With 1 base removed from V and 10 bases from J, the gap between germline ends came to 11 bases.

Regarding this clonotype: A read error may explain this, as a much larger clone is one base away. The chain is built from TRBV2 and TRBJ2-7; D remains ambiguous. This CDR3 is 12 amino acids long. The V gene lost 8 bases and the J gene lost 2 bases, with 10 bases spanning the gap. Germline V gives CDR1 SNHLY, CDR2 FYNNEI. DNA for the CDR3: TGTGCCAGCGGAAGGAATGCCTACGAGCAGTACTTC. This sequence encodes CASGRNAYEQYF.

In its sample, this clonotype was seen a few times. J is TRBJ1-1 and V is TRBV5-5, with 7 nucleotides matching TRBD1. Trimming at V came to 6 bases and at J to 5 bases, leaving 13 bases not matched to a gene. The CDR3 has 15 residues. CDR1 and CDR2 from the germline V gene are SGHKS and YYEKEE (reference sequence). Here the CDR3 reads CASTPGGGRGTEAFF. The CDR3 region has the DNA TGTGCCAGCACTCCCGGAGGGGGCCGGGGAACTGAAGCTTTCTTT.

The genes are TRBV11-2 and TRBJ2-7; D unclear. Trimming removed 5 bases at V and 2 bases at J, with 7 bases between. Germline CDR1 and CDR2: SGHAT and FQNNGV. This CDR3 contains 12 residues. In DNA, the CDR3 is TGTGCCAGCAGCGCCAGAGCCTACGAGCAGTACTTC. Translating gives CASSARAYEQYF.

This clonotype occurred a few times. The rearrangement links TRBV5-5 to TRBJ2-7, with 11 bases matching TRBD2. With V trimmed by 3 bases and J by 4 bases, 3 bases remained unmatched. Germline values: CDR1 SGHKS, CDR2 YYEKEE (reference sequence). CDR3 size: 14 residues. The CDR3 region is CASSSLAGGYEQYF. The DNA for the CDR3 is TGTGCCAGCAGCTCTTTAGCGGGAGGGTACGAGCAGTACTTC.

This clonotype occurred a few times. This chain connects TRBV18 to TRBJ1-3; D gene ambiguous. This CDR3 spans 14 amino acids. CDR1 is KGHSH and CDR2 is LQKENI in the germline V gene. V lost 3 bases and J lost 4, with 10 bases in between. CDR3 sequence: CASSPTPVGNTIYF. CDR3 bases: TGTGCCAGCTCACCCACCCCCGTGGGAAACACCATATATTTT.

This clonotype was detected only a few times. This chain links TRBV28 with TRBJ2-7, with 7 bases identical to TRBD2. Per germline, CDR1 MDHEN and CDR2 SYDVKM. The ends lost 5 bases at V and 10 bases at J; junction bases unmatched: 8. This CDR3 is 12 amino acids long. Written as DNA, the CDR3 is TGTGCCAGCAGTAGCGGGAAAACGGTTCAGTACTTC. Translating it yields CASSSGKTVQYF.

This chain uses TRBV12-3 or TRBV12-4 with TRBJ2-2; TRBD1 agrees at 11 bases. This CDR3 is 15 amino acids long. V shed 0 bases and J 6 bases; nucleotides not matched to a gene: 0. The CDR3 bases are TGTGCCAGCAGTTTAGCGGGACAGGGGGCCGGGGAGCTGTTTTTT. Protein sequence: CASSLAGQGAGELFF.

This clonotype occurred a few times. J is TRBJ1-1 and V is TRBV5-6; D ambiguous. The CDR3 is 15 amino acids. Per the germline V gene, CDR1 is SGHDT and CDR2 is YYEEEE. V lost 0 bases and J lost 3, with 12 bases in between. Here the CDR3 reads CASSLEVDGDTEAFF. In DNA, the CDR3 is TGTGCCAGCAGCTTGGAGGTGGACGGGGACACTGAAGCTTTCTTT. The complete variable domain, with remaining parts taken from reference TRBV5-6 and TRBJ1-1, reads DAGVTQSPTHLIKTRGQQVTLRCSPKSGHDTVSWYQQALGQGPQFIFQYYEEEERQRGNFPDRFSGHQFPNYSSELNVNALLLGDSALYLCASSLEVDGDTEAFFGQGTRLTVV.

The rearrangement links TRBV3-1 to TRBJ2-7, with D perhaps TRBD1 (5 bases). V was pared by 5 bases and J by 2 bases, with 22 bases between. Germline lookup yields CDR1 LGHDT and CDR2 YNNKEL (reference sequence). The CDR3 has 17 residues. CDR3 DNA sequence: TGTGCCAGCAGCGCACCGAAGGGGCACCTTCCCCCCTACGAGCAGTACTTC. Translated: CASSAPKGHLPPYEQYF.

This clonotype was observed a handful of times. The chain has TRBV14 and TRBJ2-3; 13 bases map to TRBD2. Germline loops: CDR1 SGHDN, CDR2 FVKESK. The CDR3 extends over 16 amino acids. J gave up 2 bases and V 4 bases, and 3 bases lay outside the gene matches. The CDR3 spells CASSPTSGGITDTQYF. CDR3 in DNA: TGTGCCAGCAGCCCGACTAGCGGGGGGATCACAGATACGCAGTATTTT.

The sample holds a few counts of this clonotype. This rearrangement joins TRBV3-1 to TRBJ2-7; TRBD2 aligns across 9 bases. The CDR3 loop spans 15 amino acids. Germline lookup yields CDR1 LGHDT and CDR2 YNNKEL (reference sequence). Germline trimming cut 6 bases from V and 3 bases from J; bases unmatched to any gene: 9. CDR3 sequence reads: CASSHGTSSGYEQYF. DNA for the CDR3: TGTGCCAGCAGTCACGGGACTAGCTCAGGCTACGAGCAGTACTTC.

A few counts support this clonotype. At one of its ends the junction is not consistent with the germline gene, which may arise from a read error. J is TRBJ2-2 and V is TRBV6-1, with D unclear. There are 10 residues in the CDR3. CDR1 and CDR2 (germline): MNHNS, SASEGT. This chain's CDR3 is CVSERRELFF. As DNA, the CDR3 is TGTGTCAGCGAACGTCGGGAGCTGTTTTTT.